Listed below are T cell receptor beta chains from one sample, sequenced in a study of T-cell memory formation after mild COVID-19. TCRdb called the 5' RACE reads again in MiXCR, with one record for every CDR3 protein. The table shows almost 550,000 distinct CDR3 sequences, with roughly 22% occurring only once. The material sequenced was PBMCs or a T cell subset sorted from them (not recorded which). Receptors originate from an adult woman who had mild COVID-19 (a few samples of this study predate the infection). Cell type and time point are not known. CDR3s include the opening cysteine and the closing phenylalanine or tryptophan. The order of the fields is clone size, D gene, CDR3 length, J gene, V gene, CDR3 DNA, CDR3 protein. D genes are given only for firm matches. Size tells how often a clone was seen (once, few, many) or the class of an expanded clone, and some rows leave it out.

clone size: few; D gene: TRBD1; CDR3 length: 15; J gene: TRBJ2-1; V gene: TRBV7-9; CDR3 DNA: TGTGCCAGCAGCCACCGGGACAGTCGATACAATGAGCAGTTCTTC; CDR3 protein: CASSHRDSRYNEQFF
clone size: -; D gene: -; CDR3 length: 10; J gene: TRBJ1-1; V gene: TRBV20-1; CDR3 DNA: TGCAGTGCTGCCAGGGTTGTTAGTTTCTTT; CDR3 protein: CSAARVVSFF
clone size: many; D gene: -; CDR3 length: 12; J gene: TRBJ2-1; V gene: TRBV12-3/TRBV12-4; CDR3 DNA: TGTGCCAGCAGTTTATCGCGGGTTGAGCAGTTCTTC; CDR3 protein: CASSLSRVEQFF
clone size: few; D gene: -; CDR3 length: 14; J gene: TRBJ2-5; V gene: TRBV3-1; CDR3 DNA: TGTGCCAGCAGCCAGGGCGGGGGCCTAACGCCCCAGTACTTC; CDR3 protein: CASSQGGGLTPQYF
clone size: few; D gene: TRBD2; CDR3 length: 15; J gene: TRBJ2-1; V gene: TRBV29-1; CDR3 DNA: TGCAGCGTTGCCCCAACTAGCGGGAATTACAATGAGCAGTTCTTC; CDR3 protein: CSVAPTSGNYNEQFF
clone size: many; D gene: TRBD2; CDR3 length: 14; J gene: TRBJ2-3; V gene: TRBV7-9; CDR3 DNA: TGTGCCAGCAGGGGACTAGCGGGACCAGATACGCAGTATTTT; CDR3 protein: CASRGLAGPDTQYF
clone size: -; D gene: TRBD2; CDR3 length: 17; J gene: TRBJ2-1; V gene: TRBV24-1; CDR3 DNA: TGTGCCACCAGTGACCCGTCAACTAGCGGAAACTACAATGAGCAGTTCTTC; CDR3 protein: CATSDPSTSGNYNEQFF
clone size: -; D gene: -; CDR3 length: 15; J gene: TRBJ2-1; V gene: TRBV5-1; CDR3 DNA: TGCGCCAGCAGCTTGGGTGGGATCTCCTACAATGAGCAGTTCTTC; CDR3 protein: CASSLGGISYNEQFF
clone size: few; D gene: -; CDR3 length: 13; J gene: TRBJ1-5; V gene: TRBV30; CDR3 DNA: TGTGCCTGGAGCTCAGAGAGCAATCAGCCCCAGCATTTT; CDR3 protein: CAWSSESNQPQHF
clone size: -; D gene: TRBD2; CDR3 length: 14; J gene: TRBJ2-5; V gene: TRBV11-2; CDR3 DNA: TGTGCCAGCAGCTTACAACAGCGGGGGGAGACCCAGTACTTC; CDR3 protein: CASSLQQRGETQYF
clone size: few; D gene: -; CDR3 length: 14; J gene: TRBJ2-7; V gene: TRBV11-1; CDR3 DNA: TGTGCCAGCAGCTTAGAGCACGGCGGGTACGAGCAGTACTTC; CDR3 protein: CASSLEHGGYEQYF
clone size: many; D gene: TRBD1; CDR3 length: 12; J gene: TRBJ2-7; V gene: TRBV5-1; CDR3 DNA: TGCGCCAGCAGCGCAGGGGGAAGCGAGCAGTACTTC; CDR3 protein: CASSAGGSEQYF
clone size: few; D gene: -; CDR3 length: 13; J gene: TRBJ2-7; V gene: TRBV7-9; CDR3 DNA: TGTGCCAGCAGGGTCGACAGCTCCTACGAGCAGTACTTC; CDR3 protein: CASRVDSSYEQYF
clone size: -; D gene: -; CDR3 length: 14; J gene: TRBJ1-1; V gene: TRBV3-1; CDR3 DNA: TGTGCCAGCAGCACTTACAGGGAAGGGGAGAGAGCTTTCTTT; CDR3 protein: CASSTYREGERAFF
clone size: -; D gene: -; CDR3 length: 14; J gene: TRBJ2-3; V gene: TRBV5-5; CDR3 DNA: TGTGCCAGCAGATTCGACCGGACGGGAGATACGCAGTATTTT; CDR3 protein: CASRFDRTGDTQYF
clone size: -; D gene: -; CDR3 length: 14; J gene: TRBJ2-7; V gene: TRBV18; CDR3 DNA: TGTGCCAGCTCGATAGTTGGTGGCTCCTACGAGCAGTACTTC; CDR3 protein: CASSIVGGSYEQYF
clone size: -; D gene: TRBD1; CDR3 length: 13; J gene: TRBJ1-2; V gene: TRBV20-1; CDR3 DNA: TGCAGTGCTAGGGTACAGGGGGTGAGTGGCTACACCTTC; CDR3 protein: CSARVQGVSGYTF
clone size: -; D gene: -; CDR3 length: 16; J gene: TRBJ1-5; V gene: TRBV6-5; CDR3 DNA: TGTGCCAGCAGAAGGGGGGGGCAGAGGCGCAATCAGCCCCAGCATTTT; CDR3 protein: CASRRGGQRRNQPQHF
clone size: -; D gene: -; CDR3 length: 13; J gene: TRBJ2-5; V gene: TRBV24-1; CDR3 DNA: TGTGCCACCAGTAGACAGAACCAAGAGACCCAGTACTTC; CDR3 protein: CATSRQNQETQYF
clone size: -; D gene: -; CDR3 length: 13; J gene: TRBJ2-3; V gene: TRBV12-3/TRBV12-4; CDR3 DNA: TGTGCCAGCAGTTTTACTTCACGAGATACGCAGTATTTT; CDR3 protein: CASSFTSRDTQYF
clone size: few; D gene: -; CDR3 length: 17; J gene: TRBJ2-1; V gene: TRBV7-9; CDR3 DNA: TGTGCCAGCAGCCCCGAGGCCCCAGCCTCAGGACCGGAGGAGCAGTTCTTC; CDR3 protein: CASSPEAPASGPEEQFF
clone size: many; D gene: -; CDR3 length: 13; J gene: TRBJ2-3; V gene: TRBV4-2; CDR3 DNA: TGTGCCAGCAGCCAAGGGCAGGGGGATACGCAGTATTTT; CDR3 protein: CASSQGQGDTQYF
clone size: -; D gene: -; CDR3 length: 15; J gene: TRBJ2-5; V gene: TRBV11-2; CDR3 DNA: TGTGCCAGCAGCTTATTCGCGCGGACAGAAGAGACCCAGTACTTC; CDR3 protein: CASSLFARTEETQYF
clone size: -; D gene: -; CDR3 length: 14; J gene: TRBJ1-1; V gene: TRBV5-1; CDR3 DNA: TGCGCCAGCAGCGACGTCGGGGCAGCCACTGAAGCTTTCTTT; CDR3 protein: CASSDVGAATEAFF
clone size: many; D gene: TRBD1; CDR3 length: 14; J gene: TRBJ2-2; V gene: TRBV7-2; CDR3 DNA: TGTGCCAGCAGCCCAGCCAGGGGGACCGGGGAGCTGTTTTTT; CDR3 protein: CASSPARGTGELFF
clone size: few; D gene: TRBD1; CDR3 length: 15; J gene: TRBJ1-5; V gene: TRBV6-2/TRBV6-3; CDR3 DNA: TGTGCCAGCAGCCAGACAGGGGGACACTATCAGCCCCAGCATTTT; CDR3 protein: CASSQTGGHYQPQHF
clone size: few; D gene: TRBD2; CDR3 length: 17; J gene: TRBJ2-1; V gene: TRBV14; CDR3 DNA: TGTGCCAGCAGCCCTGAGTGGGCTAGCGGAACTTACAATGAGCAGTTCTTC; CDR3 protein: CASSPEWASGTYNEQFF
clone size: many; D gene: -; CDR3 length: 15; J gene: TRBJ2-3; V gene: TRBV10-3; CDR3 DNA: TGTGCCATCAGTGAATTGGGGGGAATCACAGATACGCAGTATTTT; CDR3 protein: CAISELGGITDTQYF
clone size: few; D gene: -; CDR3 length: 15; J gene: TRBJ2-2; V gene: TRBV12-3/TRBV12-4; CDR3 DNA: TGTGCCAGCAGCCCAGAGTCAGGGTTAACCGGGGAGCTGTTTTTT; CDR3 protein: CASSPESGLTGELFF
clone size: -; D gene: -; CDR3 length: 15; J gene: TRBJ2-7; V gene: TRBV4-3; CDR3 DNA: TGCGCCAGCAGCCCCGGACTCACCGGGAGCTACGAGCAGTACTTC; CDR3 protein: CASSPGLTGSYEQYF
clone size: few; D gene: -; CDR3 length: 15; J gene: TRBJ1-3; V gene: TRBV5-1; CDR3 DNA: TGCGCCAGCAGCTTTAACGGTGCCTCTGGAAACACCATATATTTT; CDR3 protein: CASSFNGASGNTIYF
clone size: few; D gene: -; CDR3 length: 12; J gene: TRBJ2-3; V gene: TRBV5-6; CDR3 DNA: TGTGCCAGTAAGGCGGGTTTAGATACGCAGTATTTT; CDR3 protein: CASKAGLDTQYF
clone size: few; D gene: TRBD1; CDR3 length: 17; J gene: TRBJ2-1; V gene: TRBV15; CDR3 DNA: TGTGCCACCAGCAGCAGCCTAACGGGACAGGGGGCCGGTGAGCAGTTCTTC; CDR3 protein: CATSSSLTGQGAGEQFF